A single sample is the source of the 29 T cell receptor beta chains below, sequenced in a study of Ad26.COV2.S vaccination and SARS-CoV-2 variants. The treatment is: roughly 18 received Ad26.COV2.S at low or high dose, single or two shots; about five received placebo; per-sample allocation not given. Samples came from day 63 after the first vaccine or placebo injection. Produced via immunoSEQ multiplex PCR; TCRdb's table is partial and in-frame only. This sample carries 200,000 to 300,000 clones, roughly 85% of them seen once, and the ten largest clones take 2.9%. The sample was peripheral blood, taken in a trial of Ad26.COV2.S vaccine versus placebo. These receptors were collected from a person between 18 and 59 years old who received the Ad26.COV2.S COVID-19 vaccine or a placebo.

The chain recombines TRBV7-9 with TRBJ1-3; a weak D match, TRBD1 (6 bases). The CDR3 loop spans 15 amino acids. Trimming shortened V by 1 base and J by 6 bases, and 13 bases separated the two germline ends. CDR1 SEHNR and CDR2 FQNEAQ come from the germline V gene (reference sequence). For the CDR3, the DNA is TGTGCCAGCAGCTTAGTGGCGGCAGGGGAAAACACCATATATTTT. Translation: CASSLVAAGENTIYF.

The gene calls are TRBV6-2 or TRBV6-3 and TRBJ1-2, with D unclear. Trimming removed 5 bases at V and 2 bases at J, with 9 bases between. Germline V CDR1 and CDR2: MNHEY, SVGEGT. This CDR3 has 13 amino acids. CDR3 loop: CASSNQANYGYTF. The CDR3 DNA is TGTGCCAGCAGTAACCAGGCCAACTATGGCTACACCTTC.

The V gene is TRBV28, the J gene TRBJ1-1, with 8 bases that match TRBD1. The germline CDR1 and CDR2 sequences are MDHEN and SYDVKM. With 7 bases clipped from V and 11 bases from J, the junction kept 12 bases outside the gene matches. This CDR3 has 13 residues. This CDR3 is CASTSGQGGGAFF. CDR3 DNA sequence: TGTGCCAGCACCTCCGGACAGGGCGGGGGGGCTTTCTTT. Full variable domain (remainder filled in from reference TRBV28 and TRBJ1-1): DVKVTQSSRYLVKRTGEKVFLECVQDMDHENMFWYRQDPGLGLRLIYFSYDVKMKEKGDIPEGYSVSREKKERFSLILESASTNQTSMYLCASTSGQGGGAFFGQGTRLTVV.

The chain carries TRBV6-5 and TRBJ2-1; D is perhaps TRBD1 (5 bases). Germline V gene lookup returns CDR1 MNHEY and CDR2 SVGAGI. CDR3 size: 13 residues. The V and J ends lost 6 bases and 7 bases respectively, with 13 bases between them. CDR3 residues: CASRQGARNEQFF. The DNA of the CDR3 is TGTGCCAGCAGGCAGGGCGCGAGAAATGAGCAGTTCTTC.

The rearrangement uses TRBV24-1 and TRBJ2-2, with D unresolved. The V end lost 8 bases, the J end lost 7 bases, and 7 bases lay between the germline ends. Germline V gives CDR1 KGHDR, CDR2 SFDVKD. The CDR3 sequence is 11 residues long. The CDR3, as DNA: TGTGCCACCAAGGGTAGCGGGGAGCTGTTTTTT. This sequence encodes CATKGSGELFF.

Regarding this clone: Other DNA sequences from this sample encode an identical CDR3 as well. The genes are TRBV5-1 and TRBJ1-1; D is ambiguous. V lost 1 base and J 0 bases, leaving 4 bases between the germline ends. The germline V gene encodes CDR1 SGHRS and CDR2 YFSETQ. The CDR3 consists of 13 residues. CDR3 DNA: TGCGCCAGCAGCTTGACAGTGAACACTGAAGCTTTCTTT. Protein product: CASSLTVNTEAFF.

This clone was seen a handful of times. The rearrangement uses TRBV9 and TRBJ2-3; 9 bases are shared with TRBD2. The CDR3 sequence is 17 residues long. Germline V lookup: CDR1 SGDLS, CDR2 YYNGEE. J gave up 2 bases and V 0 bases, and 7 bases lay outside the gene matches. This chain's CDR3 is CASSVGWLAGTTDTQYF. The CDR3 nucleotides read TGTGCCAGCAGCGTAGGGTGGCTAGCGGGGACCACAGATACGCAGTATTTT.

The genes are TRBV11-3 and TRBJ2-1, with TRBD2 identical over 10 bases. Germline CDR1 is SGHNT and CDR2 is YENEEA. The CDR3 runs to 15 residues. V dropped 5 bases and J dropped 4; count of bases not matched to a gene: 5. DNA for the CDR3: TGTGCCAGCAGCGAGACTAGCGGGCGTTACAATGAGCAGTTCTTC. Translated, it gives CASSETSGRYNEQFF.

As to this clone: Other DNA sequences of this sample code for an identical CDR3. The gene calls are TRBV29-1 and TRBJ2-3; D tentatively fits TRBD1 or TRBD2 (5 bases each). The CDR3 runs to 12 residues. V gave up 3 bases and J gave up 5 bases, with 9 bases separating them. Germline CDR1 reads SQVTM; CDR2 reads ANQGSEA. The CDR3 region is CSVEDGGDTQYF. The CDR3 region has the DNA TGCAGCGTTGAGGATGGGGGAGATACGCAGTATTTT.

The chain carries TRBV5-1 and TRBJ2-7; the D gene could be TRBD1 or TRBD2 (5 bases each). Germline loops: CDR1 SGHRS, CDR2 YFSETQ. This CDR3 is 14 amino acids long. Trimming took off 4 bases at V and 0 bases at J, with 11 bases between the two ends. Written as DNA, the CDR3 is TGCGCCAGCAGCGCCGGGACGGTCTCCTACGAGCAGTACTTC. Its protein product is CASSAGTVSYEQYF. The variable domain in full, with the rest retrieved from reference TRBV5-1 and TRBJ2-7, is KAGVTQTPRYLIKTRGQQVTLSCSPISGHRSVSWYQQTPGQGLQFLFEYFSETQRNKGNFPGRFSGRQFSNSRSEMNVSTLELGDSALYLCASSAGTVSYEQYFGPGTRLTVT.

The gene calls are TRBV4-3 and TRBJ1-4; 10 positions match TRBD1. J lost 5 bases, V lost 0 bases, and 3 bases had no gene match. This CDR3 region has 16 residues. Germline V CDR1 and CDR2: LGHNA, YSLEER. CDR3 DNA sequence: TGCGCCAGCAGCCAAGAACCGGGACAGGGGAATGAAAAACTGTTTTTT. It encodes CASSQEPGQGNEKLFF.

A few counts support this clone. V is TRBV27 and J is TRBJ2-4; D might be TRBD1 (5 bases). Germline V gene sequence: CDR1 MNHEY, CDR2 SMNVEV (reference sequence). V was trimmed by 6 bases and J by 3 bases, leaving 15 bases between them. The CDR3 covers 15 residues. CDR3: CASREVDQGKNIQYF. The CDR3 DNA reads as TGTGCCAGCAGAGAGGTAGATCAGGGCAAAAACATTCAGTACTTC.

This clone was observed a few times. The chain employs TRBV24-1 and TRBJ2-3; 7 bases align to TRBD2. The germline CDR1 and CDR2 sequences are KGHDR and SFDVKD. The length of the CDR3 is 12 residues. J gave up 2 bases and V 9 bases, and 1 base lay outside the gene matches. CDR3 protein: CATGGDTDTQYF. The CDR3 region has the DNA TGTGCCACCGGGGGGGACACAGATACGCAGTATTTT.

The CDR3 region has the DNA TGCGCCAGCAGCCAAGATCGCCAGGGAGGAGGTGAAAAACTGTTTTTT. Its translation is CASSQDRQGGGEKLFF. The rearrangement links TRBV4-3 to TRBJ1-4, with TRBD1 as a possible D gene (5 bases). In germline, CDR1 is LGHNA, CDR2 YSLEER. The V and J ends lost 0 bases and 7 bases respectively, with 15 bases between them. CDR3 length: 16 residues.

J is TRBJ2-5 and V is TRBV12-2; the table assigns TRBD2, which was not confirmed against the DNA. TRBV12-2 is assigned pseudogene status. CDR3 length equals 17 residues. Here the CDR3 reads CASRLGLAGTLQETQYF. The CDR3 nucleotides are TGTGCAAGTCGCTTGGGACTAGCGGGCACCCTGCAAGAGACCCAGTACTTC.

The CDR3 protein is CASSLKRGGELFF. The CDR3 region has the DNA TGTGCCAGCAGCCTCAAAAGGGGCGGGGAGCTGTTTTTT. The chain carries TRBV7-2 and TRBJ2-2; D possibly corresponds to TRBD1 (5 bases). This CDR3 has 13 residues. V dropped 5 bases and J dropped 7 bases, with 11 bases sitting between them. Germline V gene data show CDR1 as SGHTA and CDR2 as FQGNSA.

This rearrangement joins TRBV4-3 to TRBJ1-3; possibly TRBD1 for D (6 bases). CDR3 size: 16 residues. Germline V lookup: CDR1 LGHNA, CDR2 YSLEER. Trimming cost V 3 bases and J 3 bases, with 15 bases left between them. The CDR3 reads CASSQEPGRGGNTIYF. The CDR3 DNA follows: TGCGCCAGCAGCCAGGAACCGGGCAGGGGTGGAAACACCATATATTTT.

This rearrangement joins TRBV9 to TRBJ2-2; 8 nucleotides align to TRBD1. The CDR3 sequence is 15 residues long. Germline CDR1 reads SGDLS; CDR2 reads YYNGEE. V trimming: 3 bases; J trimming: 6 bases; junction bases outside the gene matches: 7. CDR3 in amino acids: CASSAWDRSSGELFF. The CDR3 bases are TGTGCCAGCAGCGCCTGGGACAGGTCGTCCGGGGAGCTGTTTTTT.

This rearrangement joins TRBV27 to TRBJ2-7; the D is unclear. Germline CDR1 is MNHEY and CDR2 is SMNVEV (reference sequence). Trimming shortened V by 6 bases and J by 3 bases, and 12 bases separated the two germline ends. The CDR3 length is 13 residues. The chain's CDR3 is CASSPRSRYEQYV. CDR3 coding DNA: TGTGCCAGCAGCCCACGGTCCCGCTACGAGCAGTACGTC.

V gene TRBV14 combines with J gene TRBJ2-1; possible D gene TRBD2, 7 bases. CDR1 is SGHDN and CDR2 is FVKESK in the germline V gene. CDR3 length equals 14 residues. V lost 4 bases to trimming and J lost 8 bases, with 15 bases between them. CDR3 amino acids: CASSRQAGADEQFF. The CDR3 DNA follows: TGTGCCAGCAGCCGGCAGGCGGGGGCTGATGAGCAGTTCTTC. Complete variable domain (other parts from reference TRBV14 and TRBJ2-1): EAGVTQFPSHSVIEKGQTVTLRCDPISGHDNLYWYRRVMGKEIKFLLHFVKESKQDESGMPNNRFLAERTGGTYSTLKVQPAELEDSGVYFCASSRQAGADEQFFGPGTRLTVL.

V usage is TRBV6-2 or TRBV6-3 and J usage is TRBJ2-3; the D is unclear. This CDR3 is 12 amino acids long. V lost 2 bases, J lost 8 bases, and 8 bases lay in between. Germline lookup yields CDR1 MNHEY and CDR2 SVGEGT. The CDR3 loop is CASSYNWGTQYF. In DNA form, the CDR3 reads TGTGCCAGCAGTTACAATTGGGGTACGCAGTATTTT.

V is TRBV4-3 and J is TRBJ1-2; the match to TRBD1 covers 8 bases. CDR1 and CDR2 from the germline V gene are LGHNA and YSLEER. Trimming removed 0 bases from V and 6 bases from J; junction bases left unmatched: 6. The CDR3 length is 15 residues. CDR3 residues: CASSQDLGQGDGYTF. Written as DNA, the CDR3 is TGCGCCAGCAGCCAAGATCTAGGACAGGGTGATGGCTACACCTTC.

This clone was recorded once. The chain links TRBV12-3 or TRBV12-4 to TRBJ2-7; no firm D call. The CDR3 is 12 residues long. V was pared by 2 bases and J by 5 bases, with 7 bases between. CDR3 in amino acids: CASSLLGDEQYF. CDR3 sequence (DNA): TGTGCCAGCAGTTTACTAGGAGACGAGCAGTACTTC.

The rearrangement links TRBV9 to TRBJ2-5; D ambiguous. The germline V gene encodes CDR1 SGDLS and CDR2 YYNGEE. The V end was cut by 1 base, the J end by 4 bases, with 11 bases between. The CDR3 contains 14 residues. CDR3 DNA sequence: TGTGCCAGCAGCGTACATCCCGCCAGAGAGACCCAGTACTTC. This sequence encodes CASSVHPARETQYF.

J is TRBJ2-1 and V is TRBV12-3 or TRBV12-4, with 7 bases that match TRBD1. Unmatched junction bases numbered 1, after V lost 5 bases and J lost 9 bases. The CDR3 has 11 amino acids. CDR3 amino acids: CASSHRGEQFF. DNA of the CDR3: TGTGCCAGCAGTCACAGGGGTGAGCAGTTCTTC.

The V gene is TRBV7-2, the J gene TRBJ1-1; tentative D call: TRBD1 (5 bases). Germline values: CDR1 SGHTA, CDR2 FQGNSA. This CDR3 spans 14 amino acids. Trimming cost V 2 bases and J 1 base, with 8 bases left between them. This CDR3 reads CASSLWGGNTEAFF. Here the CDR3 DNA reads TGTGCCAGCAGCTTATGGGGCGGGAACACTGAAGCTTTCTTT.

The V and J genes are TRBV16 and TRBJ1-3; D perhaps matches TRBD1 (6 bases). Germline V CDR1 and CDR2: KGHSY, FQNENV. The CDR3 loop spans 16 amino acids. Trimming left V 0 bases short and J 3 bases short, with 12 bases between. The CDR3 DNA reads as TGTGCCAGCAGCCAATCGGTCAGGGGCAATGGAAACACCATATATTTT. It translates to CASSQSVRGNGNTIYF. Full variable domain (rest looked up from reference TRBV16 and TRBJ1-3): GEEVAQTPKHLVRGEGQKAKLYCAPIKGHSYVFWYQQVLKNEFKFLISFQNENVFDETGMPKERFSAKCLPNSPCSLEIQATKLEDSAVYFCASSQSVRGNGNTIYFGEGSWLTVV.

This chain uses TRBV15 with TRBJ2-7, with D hard to call. The CDR3 has 12 residues. Trimming cost V 1 base and J 6 bases, with 7 bases left between them. Germline lookup yields CDR1 LNHNV and CDR2 YYDKDF (reference sequence). The CDR3 sequence: CATSRGGREQYV. CDR3 DNA sequence: TGTGCCACCAGCAGAGGTGGGCGCGAGCAGTACGTC.

This clone has only a few counts. This chain uses TRBV6-2 or TRBV6-3 with TRBJ2-3, with 9 bases identical to TRBD2. The CDR3 contains 15 residues. Germline V CDR1 and CDR2: MNHEY, SVGEGT. V gave up 3 bases and J gave up 4 bases; unmatched junction bases: 5. The CDR3 bases are TGTGCCAGCAGTTATGGCGGGGGGGCCGCAGATACGCAGTATTTT. This translates into CASSYGGGAADTQYF.